Presented here are 19 T cell receptor beta chains from one specimen sequenced in a study of blood T cell repertoires in COVID-19. Generated by immunoSEQ multiplex PCR, the TCRdb table keeps only in-frame clones and is missing some. The repertoire includes roughly 180,000 clones, about four fifths of them detected once, and 8.1% sits in the top ten. Sequenced: peripheral blood. The receptors derive from a woman in her sixties or seventies with COVID-19, enrolled during active disease.

This chain links TRBV19 with TRBJ1-5; 8 nucleotides align to TRBD1. Germline V gene data show CDR1 as LNHDA and CDR2 as SQIVND (reference sequence). Trimming removed 7 bases from V and 6 bases from J; junction bases left unmatched: 8. CDR3 length: 14 residues. CDR3 sequence: CASTSQGEGQPQHF. DNA of the CDR3: TGTGCCAGTACTTCACAGGGGGAGGGTCAGCCCCAGCATTTT.

The chain recombines TRBV6-6 with TRBJ1-1, with no clear D. The CDR3 sequence is 14 residues long. V was clipped by 6 bases and J by 5 bases, with 16 bases between them. The V gene's germline CDR1 is MNHNY and CDR2 SVGAGI (reference sequence). CDR3 bases: TGTGCCAGCAGAAGGCTAGCGGCCCCTACTGAAGCTTTCTTT. This gives the protein CASRRLAAPTEAFF.

This chain uses TRBV2 with TRBJ1-5; tentatively, D is TRBD1 (6 bases). CDR1 and CDR2 from the germline V gene are SNHLY and FYNNEI. The CDR3 contains 15 residues. Deletions cut 7 bases from V and 4 bases from J, with 17 bases between. CDR3 sequence reads: CASTLGGGMNQPQHF. CDR3 nucleotides: TGTGCCAGCACCCTAGGGGGAGGGATGAATCAGCCCCAGCATTTT.

This clone was seen repeatedly, ten times or more. The chain joins TRBV5-1 to TRBJ2-1; a possible D gene is TRBD1 (5 bases). Trimming stripped 0 bases from V and 5 bases from J, with 9 bases between. The CDR3 totals 14 residues. The germline gives CDR1 SGHRS, CDR2 YFSETQ. The CDR3 bases are TGCGCCAGCAGCTTGGCAGGGTTCCACAATGAGCAGTTCTTC. It yields the protein CASSLAGFHNEQFF.

The rearrangement uses TRBV5-5 and TRBJ1-5; D gene ambiguous. Between the trimmed V and J ends, which lost 3 bases and 5 bases, there was a span of 9 bases. This CDR3 has 13 residues. Per the germline V gene, CDR1 is SGHKS and CDR2 is YYEKEE (reference sequence). CDR3 sequence: CASSWLLDQPQHF. For the CDR3, the DNA is TGTGCCAGCAGCTGGCTCCTCGATCAGCCCCAGCATTTT.

The J gene is TRBJ1-4, the V gene TRBV3-1 (or the pseudogene TRBV3-2); a possible D gene is TRBD1 (6 bases). This CDR3 is 14 amino acids long. Germline CDR1 reads LGHDT; CDR2 reads YNNKEL (reference sequence). V was pared by 4 bases and J by 8 bases, with 14 bases between. The CDR3 DNA reads as TGTGCCAGCAGCCTACGCCCCGGGACAGAAAAACTGTTTTTT. Its protein is CASSLRPGTEKLFF.

The chain's CDR3 is CASSYEGVHTEAFF. The DNA of the CDR3 is TGTGCCAGCAGTTACGAAGGGGTTCACACTGAAGCTTTCTTT. The chain employs TRBV6-5 and TRBJ1-1; the D gene is possibly TRBD1 (5 bases). CDR1 and CDR2 (germline): MNHEY, SVGAGI. The CDR3 has 14 residues. Trimming removed 2 bases from V and 3 bases from J, with 10 bases in between.

The genes are TRBV28 and TRBJ2-7; TRBD1 might be the D (5 bases). The germline V gene has CDR1 MDHEN and CDR2 SYDVKM. CDR3 length: 12 amino acids. Trimming shortened V by 6 bases and J by 2 bases, and 8 bases separated the two germline ends. The DNA for the CDR3 is TGTGCCAGCAGCCAGGGTACCTACGAGCAGTACGTC. It translates to CASSQGTYEQYV.

The rearrangement links TRBV29-1 to TRBJ2-1; D uncertain. CDR1 is SQVTM, CDR2 ANQGSEA, per germline. Trimming pared 7 bases from V and 2 bases from J, leaving 21 bases between. CDR3 length: 16 amino acids. CDR3 nucleotide sequence: TGCAGCGGTATGAAACAGTCTACCCCCCCCTACAATGAGCAGTTCTTC. Its translation is CSGMKQSTPPYNEQFF.

The chain has TRBV9 and TRBJ1-2, with 12 bases identical to TRBD1. In germline, CDR1 is SGDLS, CDR2 YYNGEE. This CDR3 region has 17 residues. V lost 3 bases, J lost 2 bases, and 8 bases stayed unmatched. In DNA, the CDR3 is TGTGCCAGCAGCGGGGGACAGGGGGCGGTACAGAACTATGGCTACACCTTC. It yields the protein CASSGGQGAVQNYGYTF.

The gene calls are TRBV7-9 and TRBJ1-6; D call uncertain. Germline CDR1 and CDR2: SEHNR and FQNEAQ (reference sequence). The V end lost 10 bases, the J end lost 5 bases, and 15 bases lay between the germline ends. This CDR3 region has 14 residues. The CDR3, as DNA: TGTGCCACTTCGGGAGGGAAAGATAATTCACCCCTCCACTTT. This sequence encodes CATSGGKDNSPLHF. The full variable domain, rest sourced from reference TRBV7-9 and TRBJ1-6, is DTGVSQNPRHKITKRGQNVTFRCDPISEHNRLYWYRQTLGQGPEFLTYFQNEAQLEKSRLLSDRFSAERPKGSFSTLEIQRTEQGDSAMYLCATSGGKDNSPLHFGNGTRLTVT.

The rearrangement uses TRBV30 and TRBJ1-1; 7 positions match TRBD1. CDR1 and CDR2 (germline): GTSNPN, SVGIG (reference sequence). V shed 2 bases and J 2 bases; nucleotides not matched to a gene: 5. The CDR3 is 14 amino acids. The CDR3 nucleotides are TGTGCCTGGAGTCCCGGACAGGTAAACACTGAAGCTTTCTTT. Protein sequence: CAWSPGQVNTEAFF.

The gene calls are TRBV19 and TRBJ2-3, with D unclear. CDR3 length equals 14 residues. CDR1 and CDR2 (germline): LNHDA, SQIVND (reference sequence). Trimming took 3 bases from V and 2 from J, leaving 9 bases between them. The DNA of the CDR3 is TGTGCCAGTAGTATTGTGGGCCCCACAGATACGCAGTATTTT. This codes for CASSIVGPTDTQYF. Supplemented by reference TRBV19 and TRBJ2-3, the full variable domain reads DGGITQSPKYLFRKEGQNVTLSCEQNLNHDAMYWYRQDPGQGLRLIYYSQIVNDFQKGDIAEGYSVSREKKESFPLTVTSAQKNPTAFYLCASSIVGPTDTQYFGPGTRLTVL.

The rearrangement joins TRBV7-9 to TRBJ1-2; a weak D match, TRBD1 (5 bases). V lost 4 bases and J 3 bases, leaving 9 bases between the germline ends. Germline V CDR1 and CDR2: SEHNR, FQNEAQ (reference sequence). The CDR3 contains 13 residues. The DNA for the CDR3 is TGTGCCAGCAGCTCGACAGACCACTATGGCTACACCTTC. It is translated as CASSSTDHYGYTF.

This chain connects TRBV7-2 to TRBJ2-1; perhaps TRBD1 as D (6 bases). The CDR3 consists of 15 residues. Germline CDR1 SGHTA, CDR2 FQGNSA. The germline V and J ends were trimmed by 0 bases and 4 bases, with 10 bases remaining between them. The CDR3 protein is CASSLAGASYNEQFF. CDR3 nucleotides: TGTGCCAGCAGCTTAGCGGGGGCCAGTTACAATGAGCAGTTCTTC. The whole variable domain, remainder taken from reference TRBV7-2 and TRBJ2-1, is GAGVSQSPSNKVTEKGKDVELRCDPISGHTALYWYRQSLGQGLEFLIYFQGNSAPDKSGLPSDRFSAERTGGSVSTLTIQRTQQEDSAVYLCASSLAGASYNEQFFGPGTRLTVL.

This clone appeared a few times. CDR3 in DNA: TGTGCCAGCAGTGCAGGGGGCGCTGATGAAGCTTTCTTT. Encoded protein: CASSAGGADEAFF. This rearrangement joins TRBV28 to TRBJ1-1; 8 bases match TRBD1. The germline V gene has CDR1 MDHEN and CDR2 SYDVKM. The CDR3 runs 13 residues. J was trimmed by 7 bases and V by 5 bases; bases with no gene match: 6.

The chain joins TRBV29-1 to TRBJ2-4; 7 nucleotides agree with TRBD1. The CDR3 has 15 amino acids. The V segment lost 4 bases and the J segment 0 bases; nucleotides outside the gene matches: 6. Germline loops: CDR1 SQVTM, CDR2 ANQGSEA. CDR3 nucleotides: TGCAGCGTTGTGGCGACAGGGAGAGCCAAAAACATTCAGTACTTC. Amino acid sequence: CSVVATGRAKNIQYF.

The V gene is TRBV6-5, the J gene TRBJ2-2, with 8 bases that match TRBD1. This CDR3 contains 15 residues. Germline loops: CDR1 MNHEY, CDR2 SVGAGI. J lost 2 bases, V lost 6 bases, and 5 bases had no gene match. CDR3 bases: TGTGCCAGCAGGTTGACAGGGGTAAACACCGGGGAGCTGTTTTTT. This gives the protein CASRLTGVNTGELFF.

The chain employs TRBV6-2 or TRBV6-3 and TRBJ1-1, with unresolved D. Germline V gives CDR1 MNHEY, CDR2 SVGEGT. V was trimmed by 2 bases and J by 8 bases, leaving 15 bases between them. The CDR3 contains 14 residues. CDR3 in amino acids: CASSYAGYDREAFF. In nucleotides, the CDR3 is TGTGCCAGCAGTTACGCCGGGTACGATAGGGAAGCTTTCTTT.